This T cell receptor (beta chain) was profiled in a study of T cells in Graves' hyperthyroidism and ophthalmopathy. There were TCR beta CDR3 regions amplified from RNA transcripts. The HTBI primer set was used in a first-round RT-PCR of the TCR CDR3. TCRdb reprocessed the multiplex PCR reads via MiXCR and lists one record per CDR3 protein. The table shows about 510,000 distinct CDR3 sequences, with 46% occurring only once. Trimming took off 6 bases at V and 5 bases at J, with 22 bases between the two ends. CDR3 length equals 16 residues. Those patients with uncontrolled infection, other autoimmune disease, pregnancy or lactation were excluded. For the diagnoses, clinical symptoms, serum thyroxine and TRAb, thyroid ultrasound and orbital computed tomography were used. This clonotype was counted ten times or more.

This chain joins TRBV12-3 or TRBV12-4 and TRBJ2-5, with D possibly TRBD2 on 6 matching bases. Sequencing was performed on peripheral blood or thyroid tissue (not recorded which). This TCR was sampled from an adult woman with Graves' disease, either hyperthyroidism or ophthalmopathy (not recorded which). The CDR3 region has the DNA TGTGCCAGCAGCCAAATATCCCCAGGTGGGGGGGAGACCCAGTACTTC. It encodes CASSQISPGGGETQYF.